This TCR beta chain came from a study of cytomegalovirus exposure and HLA in healthy donors (dated by TCRdb to about 2017). A note on the overall study: According to an earlier analysis of several hundred of the donors, some 180 million T cells yielded roughly 110 million unique TCR beta sequences and roughly 280 Gb of sequence data. About 320 gigabases of sequencing data and some 85 million unique TCR sequences were included in an early release covering roughly 700 HLA-typed donors. Of the roughly 390 genotyped donors, 75% to 85% were placed in the genetic ancestry cluster associated with self-reported Caucasian donors. The study aimed to test whether signatures of past pathogen exposure could be identified by cataloging public T cell receptors. The T cell repertoires of about 700 subjects were profiled by immunosequencing and related to cytomegalovirus serostatus. Along with the roughly 700-subject first cohort, a separate validation cohort of roughly 110 different subjects was used. To predict cytomegalovirus infection status, the study brought together high-throughput TCR immunosequencing, statistical association of individual TCRs with disease status, and machine learning. A later analysis re-analyzed previously published TCR beta repertoires from approximately 670 donors and added high-resolution HLA genotyping to study TCR occurrence patterns. Rather than drawing on any new phenotypic data, the later analysis identified candidate immune exposures from TCR beta sequences and the way those sequences occurred across donors. An earlier analysis of 587 of the donors used high-throughput TCR beta sequencing to judge whether each TCR beta V gene segment behaved as functional or pseudogenic. Donor age, sex, ethnicity and CMV serostatus were compiled together with the repertoire data. In a later genetic analysis, genome-wide SNP genotypes for about 65% of the 666 donors were used, and that subset was treated as a discovery cohort. Every repertoire in the discovery cohort had been generated on one and the same sequencing platform. Both class I and class II loci were covered by HLA typing, at four-digit resolution. The number of donors typed differed by locus, with 629-630 for A, B, C, DRB1 and DQB1, 522 for DQA1, approximately 580 for DPA1, and around 460 for DPB1. Roughly 5 DR-DQ haplotypes were treated as single units for association and clustering because of strong linkage in the cohort. Among a few hundred genotyped donors of the cohort, an average of around 240,000 unique TCR beta nucleotide sequences were sequenced per donor, roughly 20% of them non-productive. Here is what the overall study found, with its caveats: While some public TCRs were present in many individuals, most TCR sequences turned up only very rarely across donors. In both the original and validation cohorts, the classifier was reported to diagnose cytomegalovirus status with high specificity and sensitivity. The study listed around 160 TCR beta chains as associated with cytomegalovirus. The earlier analysis of a few hundred of the donors excluded fewer than 20 rarely observed V segments, including chromosome 9 orphons, because counts were too low. According to a later analysis, parvovirus B19, influenza, CMV and Epstein-Barr virus appeared linked to several top co-occurrence clusters. According to a later genetic analysis, donors in an Asian-associated ancestry cluster had fewer N-insertions in productive TCRs than the approximately 630-donor mean. According to a later analysis, TCR association rates differed among HLA loci, with DRB1 alleles showing the most associated TCRs and HLA-C alleles showing the fewest. A group of highly shared sequence variants was considered likely to be a technical artifact of the sequencing pipeline. An association between a missense DCLRE1C variant and V-gene and J-gene trimming of TCR beta chains was found in a later genetic analysis and replicated in an independent cohort. Because HLA typing was missing for some donors at each locus, association tests included only the typed subset. Roughly uniform sequencing depth across donors was assumed in presence/absence analyses, although this assumption may not hold. Some IMGT-functional V segments, including TRBV6-2 and TRBV6-3, could not be told apart with the 87-base-pair reads, so those segments were excluded. In a later analysis, HLA-associated TCR beta chains were found to be more clonally expanded and to have lower generation probabilities than equally common non-associated chains. In vitro tests confirmed that a few of the cytomegalovirus-associated TCR beta chains recognize cytomegalovirus antigens. The authors suggested that the approach could potentially be generalized to other disease states and immunological phenotypes. A further reported finding was that TCR beta sequences accurately predicted the HLA-A and HLA-B alleles for most subjects in the first cohort. This cohort had only TCR beta chains sequenced, and the lack of alpha or paired-chain data limited which features could be detected. Specific HLA alleles were associated with around 18,000 TCR beta sequences at a false discovery rate of 0.05 in a later analysis. For the cohort, immune exposure information was limited to CMV serostatus. Broadly in line with IMGT annotations, most TCR beta V segments showed up in productive rearrangements about 87% or about 30% of the time in an earlier analysis of several hundred of the donors. When HLA alleles, especially DR and DQ, strongly co-occurred, attributing TCR associations to individual alleles was difficult. Correlated functional status among segregating V segments might be attributable to linkage disequilibrium, but an unknown experimental factor could not be ruled out. According to a later analysis, most CMV-associated TCR beta chains appeared to be HLA-restricted, and the HLA associations seemed to be driven largely by CMV exposure.

Library preparation employed the immunoSEQ multiplex PCR assay. For the multiplex PCR, a mixture combining 60 forward primers for TCR Vbeta segments and 13 reverse primers for TCR Jbeta segments was used. The CDR3 region of rearranged TCR beta genes was amplified from genomic DNA with a multiplex PCR assay. On the Illumina HiSeq System, the amplified TCR beta libraries were sequenced as 87-base-pair reads. In the source study's methods: In a later analysis, about 80 million unique TCR beta chains were counted across the approximately 640 repertoires, and roughly 10 million of these chains were shared by at least two donors. Raw reads were error-corrected and collapsed into unique sequences with a nearest-neighbor algorithm that merged closely related sequences to remove PCR and sequencing errors. CDR3 sequences were aligned to IMGT reference sequences to assign V, D and J gene segments. Each retained sequence needed at least a six-nucleotide match to both a V gene segment and a J gene segment. A rearrangement was called productive if the CDR3 had no stop codons and remained in frame with V and J, and every other rearrangement was called non-productive. Following IMGT convention, CDR3 was defined as the stretch from the second conserved V-encoded cysteine to the conserved J-encoded phenylalanine. The earlier analysis of some 580 of the donors excluded any sequence lacking an unambiguous match to a single V gene segment. In an earlier analysis of approximately 590 of the donors, V segments were called functional above 56.7% productive rearrangements and were called segregating when the between-donor standard deviation exceeded 5%. A statistical classification framework was developed to diagnose cytomegalovirus status using the catalog of TCR beta chain sequences. A later analysis assigned V and J genes by comparing TCR nucleotide sequences with IMGT/GENE-DB human TR gene sequences. A later analysis assigned CDR3 sequences and most-parsimonious VDJ recombination scenarios with the TCRdist pipeline. A later analysis defined each TCR beta chain by its CDR3 amino acid sequence plus V-gene family, and excluded reads lacking a unique V-gene family. To address suspected cross-contamination and a sequencing artifact, a later analysis removed roughly 640 highly shared, low-generation-probability nucleotide sequences. A later analysis calculated a clonal expansion index for each public chain from normalized within-repertoire ranks of inferred template counts. In a later analysis, generation probabilities were computed using a VDJ recombination model fitted to out-of-frame rearrangements, and the results were checked against IGoR. In a later analysis, TCR-TCR, TCR-HLA and TCR-CMV co-occurrence was scored with hypergeometric tests, and a repertoire-size bias correction was applied to TCR pairs. False discovery rates were estimated in a later analysis by permuting HLA or CMV assignments 20 times. In a later analysis, co-occurring TCRs were grouped with DBSCAN, and TCRdist sequence similarity was added when clustering was performed within HLA-allele-positive subsets. Repertoires with fewer than 30,000 or more than 120,000 public chains were left out of co-occurrence clustering, as were five repertoires with anomalous nucleotide sharing. Drawn from immuneACCESS, this table holds only the in-frame rearrangements with V and J called that TCRdb kept. Clones are partly lost; checked studies trace under half to an unresolved V gene and leave the rest unexplained. That table supplies the V and J calls and clone size; D and trimming were determined from the DNA. In all, the sample holds 220,000 or so clones, and about 70% of those were seen once. Approximately 1.9% of the sample is taken by the ten largest.

About this clone: Its antigen remains unidentified. The sample holds no much larger clone one base away, and base qualities are not on file.

The CDR3 spans 13 residues, from the cysteine through the phenylalanine. The DNA shown is the 39-base CDR3, in frame from base 1. The V end gives up 4 bases and the J end 1 base, leaving 3 bases in the junction not matched to a gene. Via the germline V gene, CDR1 is SQVTM and CDR2 ANQGSEA. The cohort comprised 670 or so healthy bone marrow donors. At the time of sampling, every cohort member was nominally healthy, though immune exposures that went unrecorded were likely present. The donor was CMV seronegative and belonged to the group of more than 300 seronegative cohort members. A peripheral blood sample was collected from each donor, and TCR beta sequencing was performed on peripheral blood mononuclear cells. The Qiagen DNeasy Blood Extraction Kit was used to extract genomic DNA from the blood cell samples.

The chain is made from TRBV29-1 and TRBJ1-1; 7 of the junction bases match TRBD1. Sequencing input: PBMCs. The source of this sequence is a woman aged 30 to 39 in good health and CMV-seronegative. The encoded CDR3 is CSVARGPNTEAFF. The DNA sequence is as follows: TGCAGCGTTGCTAGGGGGCCGAACACTGAAGCTTTCTTT.